The clone carrying this T cell receptor (beta chain) appeared a few times. The antigen remains undetermined. This sample is part of a study of CD8 T cells in ankylosing spondylitis. Scientists made TCR beta libraries using quantitative 5'-RACE with molecular barcodes. TCRdb independently ran MiXCR on the 5' RACE reads; one entry per CDR3 protein. The sample consists of approximately 140,000 distinct CDR3 sequences, about 15% of them appearing once. Notes on the study in general: Disease-linked clones were CD8+ and relatively rare in peripheral blood. Significant enrichment of disease-linked clones was reportedly seen in matched ankylosing spondylitis synovial fluid. Ankylosing spondylitis blood appeared to be characterized by a TCR beta motif of eight highly homologous variants. Certain motif variants had earlier appeared in reactive arthritis synovial fluid and blood.

J lost 7 bases, V lost 4 bases, and 7 bases had no gene match. The length of the CDR3 is 15 residues. Germline lookup yields CDR1 MNHNS and CDR2 SASEGT. The sequencing sample was made of blood, either unsorted or a sorted T cell fraction (not recorded which). The V call is TRBV6-1, the J call TRBJ2-4; TRBD1 aligns across 10 bases. The clonotype originates from a male donor with ankylosing spondylitis. The CDR3, as DNA: TGTGCCAGCAGTGGAGTAGGGACAGGGGCTAACATTCAGTACTTC. It specifies CASSGVGTGANIQYF.